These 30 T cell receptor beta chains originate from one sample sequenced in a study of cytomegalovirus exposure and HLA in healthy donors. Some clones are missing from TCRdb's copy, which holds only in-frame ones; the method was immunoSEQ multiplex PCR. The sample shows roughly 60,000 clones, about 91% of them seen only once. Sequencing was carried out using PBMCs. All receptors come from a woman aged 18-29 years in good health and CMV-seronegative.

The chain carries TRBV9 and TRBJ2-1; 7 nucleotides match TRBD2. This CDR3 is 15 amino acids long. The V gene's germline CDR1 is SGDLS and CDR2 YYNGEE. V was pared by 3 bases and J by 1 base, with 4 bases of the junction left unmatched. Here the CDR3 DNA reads TGTGCCAGCAGCGGGGGGGGATTTTCCTACAATGAGCAGTTCTTC. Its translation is CASSGGGFSYNEQFF.

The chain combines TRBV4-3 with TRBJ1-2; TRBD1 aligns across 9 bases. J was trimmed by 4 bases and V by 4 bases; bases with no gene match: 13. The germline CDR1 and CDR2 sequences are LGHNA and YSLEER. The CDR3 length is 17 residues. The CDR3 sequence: CASSLTGGITGIYGYTF. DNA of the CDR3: TGCGCCAGCAGCCTAACAGGGGGCATAACAGGGATCTATGGCTACACCTTC.

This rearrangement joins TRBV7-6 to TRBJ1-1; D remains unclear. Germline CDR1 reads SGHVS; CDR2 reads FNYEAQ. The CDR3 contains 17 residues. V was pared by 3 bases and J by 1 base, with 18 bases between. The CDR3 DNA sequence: TGTGCCAGCAGCTTTGTCGAATGGGAGGACGCGAACACTGAAGCTTTCTTT. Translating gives CASSFVEWEDANTEAFF. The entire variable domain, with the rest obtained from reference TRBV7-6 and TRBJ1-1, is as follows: GAGVSQSPRYKVTKRGQDVALRCDPISGHVSLYWYRQALGQGPEFLTYFNYEAQQDKSGLPNDRFSAERPEGSISTLTIQRTEQRDSAMYRCASSFVEWEDANTEAFFGQGTRLTVV.

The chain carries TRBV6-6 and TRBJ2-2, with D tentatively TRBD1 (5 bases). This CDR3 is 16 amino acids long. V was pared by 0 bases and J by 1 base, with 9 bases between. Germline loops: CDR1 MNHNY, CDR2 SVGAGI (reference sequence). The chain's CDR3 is CASSYSSQGNTGELFF. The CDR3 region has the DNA TGTGCCAGCAGTTACTCGAGCCAGGGGAACACCGGGGAGCTGTTTTTT.

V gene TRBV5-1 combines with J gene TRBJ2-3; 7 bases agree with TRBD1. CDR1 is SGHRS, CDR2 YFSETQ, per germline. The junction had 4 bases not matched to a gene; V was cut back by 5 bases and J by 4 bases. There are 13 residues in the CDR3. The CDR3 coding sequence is TGCGCCAGCAGTCGGCAGGGGGCAGATACGCAGTATTTT. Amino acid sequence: CASSRQGADTQYF.

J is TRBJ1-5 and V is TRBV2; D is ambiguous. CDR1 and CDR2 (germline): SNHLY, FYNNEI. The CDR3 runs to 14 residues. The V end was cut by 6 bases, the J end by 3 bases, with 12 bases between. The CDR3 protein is CASSAPVTNQPQHF. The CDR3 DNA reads TGTGCCAGCAGCGCCCCGGTTACCAATCAGCCCCAGCATTTT.

CDR3 sequence reads: CASSELGGAYEQYF. In DNA, the CDR3 is TGTGCCAGCAGTGAACTAGGGGGAGCCTACGAGCAGTACTTC. This chain connects TRBV2 to TRBJ2-7; TRBD1 might be the D (6 bases). Trimming removed 2 bases from V and 2 bases from J, with 10 bases in between. There are 14 residues in the CDR3. Germline V lookup: CDR1 SNHLY, CDR2 FYNNEI.

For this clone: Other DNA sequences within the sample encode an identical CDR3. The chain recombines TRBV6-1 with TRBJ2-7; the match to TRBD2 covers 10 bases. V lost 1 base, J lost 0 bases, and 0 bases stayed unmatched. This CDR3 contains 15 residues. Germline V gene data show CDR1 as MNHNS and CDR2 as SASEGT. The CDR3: CASSEGTSGSYEQYF. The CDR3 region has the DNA TGTGCCAGCAGTGAAGGGACTAGCGGCTCCTACGAGCAGTACTTC.

In DNA, the CDR3 is TGTGCCAGCAGTCCCCGACTAGCGGGGAACACAGATACGCAGTATTTT. This encodes CASSPRLAGNTDTQYF. This rearrangement joins TRBV27 to TRBJ2-3; TRBD2 aligns across 11 bases. From germline, CDR1 is MNHEY and CDR2 SMNVEV (reference sequence). V gave up 5 bases and J gave up 2 bases; unmatched junction bases: 6. There are 16 residues in the CDR3.

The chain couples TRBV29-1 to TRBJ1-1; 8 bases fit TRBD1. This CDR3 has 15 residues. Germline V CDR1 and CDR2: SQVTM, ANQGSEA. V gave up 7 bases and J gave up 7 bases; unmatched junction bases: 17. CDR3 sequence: CSAQGAGDRGFEAFF. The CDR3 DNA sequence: TGCAGCGCCCAGGGGGCAGGCGATAGAGGGTTTGAAGCTTTCTTT.

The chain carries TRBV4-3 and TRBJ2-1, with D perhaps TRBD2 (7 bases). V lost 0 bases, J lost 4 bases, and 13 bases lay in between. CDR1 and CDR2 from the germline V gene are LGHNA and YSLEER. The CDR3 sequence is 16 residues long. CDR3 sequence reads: CASSQDWAGAYNEQFF. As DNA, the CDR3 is TGCGCCAGCAGCCAAGATTGGGCGGGGGCGTACAATGAGCAGTTCTTC.

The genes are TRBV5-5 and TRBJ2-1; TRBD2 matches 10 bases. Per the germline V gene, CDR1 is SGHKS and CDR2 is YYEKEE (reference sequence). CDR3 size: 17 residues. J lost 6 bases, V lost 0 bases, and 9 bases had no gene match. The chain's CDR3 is CASSLEPRLAGANEQFF. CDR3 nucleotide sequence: TGTGCCAGCAGCTTGGAACCGCGGCTAGCGGGGGCCAATGAGCAGTTCTTC.

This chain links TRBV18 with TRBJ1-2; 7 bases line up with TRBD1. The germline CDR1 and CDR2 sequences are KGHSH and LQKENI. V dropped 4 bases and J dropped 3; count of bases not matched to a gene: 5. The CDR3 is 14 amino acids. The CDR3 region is CASSQTGTDYGYTF. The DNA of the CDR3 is TGTGCCAGCTCACAAACCGGGACAGACTATGGCTACACCTTC.

CDR3 amino acids: CASSGRVATRNTEAFF. The DNA for the CDR3 is TGTGCCAGTAGTGGTCGGGTGGCAACCCGGAACACTGAAGCTTTCTTT. The chain uses TRBV19 and TRBJ1-1; D is uncertain. The CDR3 totals 16 residues. The ends were cut back, 5 bases at V and 1 base at J, with 17 bases in the middle. Germline CDR1 reads LNHDA; CDR2 reads SQIVND (reference sequence). The whole variable domain, filled in from reference TRBV19 and TRBJ1-1, reads DGGITQSPKYLFRKEGQNVTLSCEQNLNHDAMYWYRQDPGQGLRLIYYSQIVNDFQKGDIAEGYSVSREKKESFPLTVTSAQKNPTAFYLCASSGRVATRNTEAFFGQGTRLTVV.

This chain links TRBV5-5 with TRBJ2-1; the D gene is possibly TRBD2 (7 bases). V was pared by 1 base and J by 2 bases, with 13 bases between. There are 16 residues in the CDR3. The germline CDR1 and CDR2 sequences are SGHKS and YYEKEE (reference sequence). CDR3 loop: CASSLSVGGPYNEQFF. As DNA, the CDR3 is TGTGCCAGCAGCTTGTCGGTGGGGGGGCCCTACAATGAGCAGTTCTTC.

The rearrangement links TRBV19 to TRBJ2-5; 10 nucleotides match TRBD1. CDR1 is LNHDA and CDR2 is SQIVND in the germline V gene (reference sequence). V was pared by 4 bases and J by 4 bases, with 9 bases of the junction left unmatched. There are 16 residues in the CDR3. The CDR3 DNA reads TGTGCCAGTAGTACCAGACAGGGGGCGTATGGAGAGACCCAGTACTTC. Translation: CASSTRQGAYGETQYF.

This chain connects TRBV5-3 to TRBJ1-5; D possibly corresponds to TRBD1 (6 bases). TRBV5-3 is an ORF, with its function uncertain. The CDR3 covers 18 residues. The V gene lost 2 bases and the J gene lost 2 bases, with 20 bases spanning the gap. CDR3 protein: CARSFGTGQHTGNQPQHF. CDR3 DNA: TGTGCCAGAAGCTTTGGAACAGGGCAGCATACCGGCAATCAGCCCCAGCATTTT.

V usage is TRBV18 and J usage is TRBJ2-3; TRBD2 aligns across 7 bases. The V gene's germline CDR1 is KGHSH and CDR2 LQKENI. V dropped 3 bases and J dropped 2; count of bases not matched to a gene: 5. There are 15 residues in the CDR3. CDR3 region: CASSPSAGDTDTQYF. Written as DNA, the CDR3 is TGTGCCAGCTCACCTTCGGCGGGGGACACAGATACGCAGTATTTT.

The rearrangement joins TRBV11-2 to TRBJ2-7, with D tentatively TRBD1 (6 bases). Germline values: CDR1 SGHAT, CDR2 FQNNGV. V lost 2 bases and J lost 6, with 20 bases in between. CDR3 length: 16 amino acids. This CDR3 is CASSLSLNRAKGEQYF. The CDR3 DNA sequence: TGTGCCAGCAGCTTATCCCTCAACAGGGCGAAGGGCGAGCAGTACTTC.

The CDR3 nucleotides read TGTGCCAGCAGCTTGATCCTAGCGGACTACAATGAGCAGTTCTTC. Its protein product is CASSLILADYNEQFF. The chain recombines TRBV7-9 with TRBJ2-1, with TRBD2 matching over 7 bases. Germline assignment: CDR1 SEHNR and CDR2 FQNEAQ (reference sequence). The V and J ends lost 3 bases and 3 bases, in that order; junction bases with no gene match: 5. This CDR3 contains 15 residues.

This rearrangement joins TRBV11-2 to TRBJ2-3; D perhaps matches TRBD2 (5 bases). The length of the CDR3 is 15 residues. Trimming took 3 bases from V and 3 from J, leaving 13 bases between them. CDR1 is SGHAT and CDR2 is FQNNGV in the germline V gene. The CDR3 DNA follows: TGTGCCAGCAGCTTCCTGACGGGAATGACAGATACGCAGTATTTT. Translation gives CASSFLTGMTDTQYF.

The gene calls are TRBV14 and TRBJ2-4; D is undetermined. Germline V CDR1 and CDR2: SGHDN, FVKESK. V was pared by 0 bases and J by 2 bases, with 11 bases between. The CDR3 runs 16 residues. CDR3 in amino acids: CASSQDVAAPKNIQYF. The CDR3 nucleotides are TGTGCCAGCAGCCAAGATGTGGCCGCCCCCAAAAACATTCAGTACTTC.

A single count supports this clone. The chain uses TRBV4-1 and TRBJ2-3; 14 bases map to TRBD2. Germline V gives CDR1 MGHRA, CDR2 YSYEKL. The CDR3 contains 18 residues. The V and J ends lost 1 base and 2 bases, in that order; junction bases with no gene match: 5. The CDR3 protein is CASSQGLAGGVLTDTQYF. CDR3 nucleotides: TGCGCCAGCAGCCAAGGACTAGCGGGGGGGGTACTCACAGATACGCAGTATTTT.

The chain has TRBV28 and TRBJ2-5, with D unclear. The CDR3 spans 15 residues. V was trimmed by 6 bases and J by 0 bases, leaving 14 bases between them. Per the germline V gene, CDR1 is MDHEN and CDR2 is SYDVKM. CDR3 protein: CASRGFLTYQETQYF. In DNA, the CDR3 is TGTGCCAGCAGAGGTTTTTTGACTTACCAAGAGACCCAGTACTTC.

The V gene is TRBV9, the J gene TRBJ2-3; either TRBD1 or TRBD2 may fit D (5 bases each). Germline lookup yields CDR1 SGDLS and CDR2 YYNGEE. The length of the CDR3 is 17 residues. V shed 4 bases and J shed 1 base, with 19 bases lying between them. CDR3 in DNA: TGTGCCAGCAGCATAGGGGCTAGCCAAACCGGCACAGATACGCAGTATTTT. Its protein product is CASSIGASQTGTDTQYF.

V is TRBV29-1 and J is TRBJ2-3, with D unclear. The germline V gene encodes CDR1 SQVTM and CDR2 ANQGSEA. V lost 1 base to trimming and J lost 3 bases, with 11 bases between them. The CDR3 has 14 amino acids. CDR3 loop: CSVEGSAETDTQYF. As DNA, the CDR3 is TGCAGCGTTGAAGGTTCCGCGGAGACAGATACGCAGTATTTT.

The CDR3 reads CASSVPFREYSNQPQHF. CDR3 nucleotide sequence: TGTGCCAGCAGTGTCCCCTTTCGGGAGTACAGCAATCAGCCCCAGCATTTT. The V call is TRBV6-1, the J call TRBJ1-5, with D uncertain. CDR3 length: 17 residues. Germline assignment: CDR1 MNHNS and CDR2 SASEGT. V dropped 4 bases and J dropped 1 base, with 17 bases sitting between them.

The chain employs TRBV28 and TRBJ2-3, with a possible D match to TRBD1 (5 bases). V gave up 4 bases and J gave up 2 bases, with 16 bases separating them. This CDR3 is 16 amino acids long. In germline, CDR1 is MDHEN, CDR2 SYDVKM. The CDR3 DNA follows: TGTGCCAGCAGTTCCGCAGGGCAGGGAACCACAGATACGCAGTATTTT. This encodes CASSSAGQGTTDTQYF.

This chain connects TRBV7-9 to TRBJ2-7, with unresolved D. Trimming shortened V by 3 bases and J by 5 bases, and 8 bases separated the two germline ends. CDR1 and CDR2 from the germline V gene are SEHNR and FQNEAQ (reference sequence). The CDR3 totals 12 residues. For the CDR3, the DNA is TGTGCCAGCAGCTTCGGTGTGAACGAGCAGTACTTC. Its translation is CASSFGVNEQYF.

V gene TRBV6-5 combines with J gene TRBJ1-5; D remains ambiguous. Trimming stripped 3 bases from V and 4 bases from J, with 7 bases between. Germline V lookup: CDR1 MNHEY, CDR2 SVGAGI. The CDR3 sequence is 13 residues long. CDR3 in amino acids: CASSYSSNQPQHF. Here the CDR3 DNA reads TGTGCCAGCAGTTATTCCAGTAATCAGCCCCAGCATTTT.